These T cell receptor beta chains were read from a single sample in a study of OX40 agonist ivuxolimab in advanced cancers. The method was immunoSEQ multiplex PCR; TCRdb's version includes in-frame clones alone and lacks a portion of them. The sample holds more than 7,500 clones, about nine tenths seen once. Sequencing used CD4+ or CD8+ T cells sorted from blood, obtained in a trial of the OX40 agonist ivuxolimab. These receptor sequences come from an adult with an advanced solid tumor such as melanoma, head and neck, liver or kidney cancer. The CDR3 runs from the conserved cysteine through the conserved F or W. The D gene is left open where the match is weak. Rows give clone size only sometimes, using once, few, many, or a class for an expanded clone.

abundance	d_gene	j_gene	v_gene	CDR3nt	CDR3aa
.	TRBD1	TRBJ1-2	TRBV14	TGTGCCAGCAGCCTATTTACAGGGGGCGTGAACTATGGCTACACCTTC	CASSLFTGGVNYGYTF
.	TRBD2	TRBJ2-3	TRBV7-9	TGTGCCAGCAGCTTGGGGGTCTTAGCGGGGGGCACAGATACGCAGTATTTT	CASSLGVLAGGTDTQYF
.	TRBD1	TRBJ2-7	TRBV11-2	TGTGCCAGCAGCATAGGGGGCCGTTACGAGCAGTACTTC	CASSIGGRYEQYF
.	.	TRBJ1-1	TRBV4-2	TGTGCCAGCAGCCAAGAGTCCAAAAGGGTTTTCTTT	CASSQESKRVFF
.	TRBD1	TRBJ2-7	TRBV5-5	TGTGCCAGCAGTCAGGGGGCCAGCGAGCAGTACTTC	CASSQGASEQYF
.	TRBD1	TRBJ1-5	TRBV7-8	TGTGCCAGCAGCTTACCCGGGACAGGGGGTCGCAATCAGCCCCAGCATTTT	CASSLPGTGGRNQPQHF
few	TRBD2	TRBJ2-3	TRBV11-3	TGTGCCAGCAGCCTCGGGACTAGCGGGGGTCTAACAGATACGCAGTATTTT	CASSLGTSGGLTDTQYF
.	.	TRBJ1-5	TRBV19	TGTGCCAGTACCCTGTCCGGGACACATCCCAATCAGCCCCAGCATTTT	CASTLSGTHPNQPQHF
.	TRBD2	TRBJ2-1	TRBV6-1	TGTGCCAGCAGTGTAGAACTAGCGGGAGGGTATGAGCAGTTCTTC	CASSVELAGGYEQFF
.	.	TRBJ2-1	TRBV7-9	TGTGCCAGCAGCTTCTTCAGGGGAGGAGATGAGCAGTTCTTC	CASSFFRGGDEQFF
.	.	TRBJ1-3	TRBV7-9	TGTGCCAGCAGCTCGAGGGACTTTGGGGGAAACACCATATATTTT	CASSSRDFGGNTIYF
.	.	TRBJ2-7	TRBV9	TGTGCCAGCAGCGGCCTACCCCATTACGAGCAGTACTTC	CASSGLPHYEQYF
once	.	TRBJ1-4	TRBV27	TGTGCCAGCAGGTCGGACAGCCGGGCTAATGAAAAACTGTTTTTT	CASRSDSRANEKLFF
.	.	TRBJ1-5	TRBV15	TGTGCCACCAGCTCCCGTCTGCAGAATCAGCCCCAGCATTTT	CATSSRLQNQPQHF
.	TRBD2	TRBJ2-1	TRBV27	TGTGCCAGCAGTTTATCGTCTAGCGGGATGGGCAATGAGCAGTTCTTC	CASSLSSSGMGNEQFF
.	TRBD1	TRBJ1-4	TRBV2	TGTGCCAGCAGTGCAGGACAGGGGGCACAGGAAAAACTGTTTTTT	CASSAGQGAQEKLFF
once	.	TRBJ1-2	TRBV27	TGTGCCAGCAGTTTGGGACTGTCTAACGGCTACACCTTC	CASSLGLSNGYTF
.	.	TRBJ1-4	TRBV7-9	TGTGCCAGCAGCCAAAATAGACCCGACGCCGCCGGTGAAAAACTGTTTTTT	CASSQNRPDAAGEKLFF
once	.	TRBJ1-5	TRBV6-5	TGTGCCAGCAAAGGGACCTGGGGTCAGCCCCAGCATTTT	CASKGTWGQPQHF
.	TRBD1	TRBJ2-1	TRBV30	TGTGCCTGGAGTGTCACAGGGGTTAATGAGCAGTTCTTC	CAWSVTGVNEQFF
.	.	TRBJ1-3	TRBV9	TGTGCCAGCGCGGGGAACACCATATATTTT	CASAGNTIYF
.	TRBD1	TRBJ2-3	TRBV6-5	TGTGCCAGCAGTTCCCCGAGACAGGGAACAGATACGCAGTATTTT	CASSSPRQGTDTQYF
.	.	TRBJ2-1	TRBV28	TGTGCCAGCAGTCCTCCCTACAATGAGCAGTTCTTC	CASSPPYNEQFF
.	.	TRBJ2-7	TRBV4-3	TGCGCCAGCAGCCAATCAGCCAGGGGGGTAGCCTACGAGCAGTACTTC	CASSQSARGVAYEQYF
.	.	TRBJ2-7	TRBV27	TGTGCCAGCAGTTTATACTACGGTGGGCCCTACGAGCAGTACTTC	CASSLYYGGPYEQYF
.	.	TRBJ1-2	TRBV5-8	TGTGCCAGCAGCTTGCGCAGGAGTAACTATGGCTACACCTTC	CASSLRRSNYGYTF
.	.	TRBJ2-1	TRBV27	TGTGCCAGCAGTCAACTACGACCTCCCAATGAGCAGTTCTTC	CASSQLRPPNEQFF
.	TRBD2	TRBJ2-5	TRBV19	TGTGCCAGTAGTACCGTATGGACTAGCGCAGAAGAGACCCAGTACTTC	CASSTVWTSAEETQYF
.	.	TRBJ2-3	TRBV7-3	TGTGCCAGCAGCCCTGGGCGCCTTGAACCAGATACGCAGTATTTT	CASSPGRLEPDTQYF
.	.	TRBJ2-7	TRBV7-9	TGTGCCAGCAGCTTAGAACGAATCGAGCAGTACTTC	CASSLERIEQYF
.	TRBD1	TRBJ2-2	TRBV7-3	TGTGCCAGCAGCTTAATAGGGGGCGCAGACACCGGGGAGCTGTTTTTT	CASSLIGGADTGELFF
.	.	TRBJ1-1	TRBV11-2	TGTGCCAGCAGCTCCGGGACCTACACTGAAGCTTTCTTT	CASSSGTYTEAFF
.	.	TRBJ1-5	TRBV6-1	TGTGCCAGCAGTGAAACTCTCGAGGGCAATCAGCCCCAGCATTTT	CASSETLEGNQPQHF
.	TRBD1	TRBJ1-3	TRBV4-3	TGCGCCAGCAGCCAGTCGCGGACAGGGGGTGGAAACACCATATATTTT	CASSQSRTGGGNTIYF
.	.	TRBJ2-7	TRBV5-1	TGCGCCAGCAGCTTGGGAGGCTACTCCTACGAGCAGTACTTC	CASSLGGYSYEQYF
.	.	TRBJ1-2	TRBV19	TGTGCCAGTAGTATAGGAGTCCTCTATGGCTACACCTTC	CASSIGVLYGYTF
.	TRBD1	TRBJ2-1	TRBV5-1	TGCGCCAGCAGCTCACAGGGGGCCTATGAGCAGTTCTTC	CASSSQGAYEQFF
.	.	TRBJ2-7	TRBV30	TGTGCCTGGAGCCAGATCCGGGACACCACCTACGAGCAGTACTTC	CAWSQIRDTTYEQYF
.	TRBD2	TRBJ2-5	TRBV7-9	TGTGCCAGCAGTGTCAGCGGGACCATAGAGACCCAGTACTTC	CASSVSGTIETQYF
.	.	TRBJ2-3	TRBV11-2	TGTGCCAGCAGCTTTACGGGGGGCGAATCAGATACGCAGTATTTT	CASSFTGGESDTQYF